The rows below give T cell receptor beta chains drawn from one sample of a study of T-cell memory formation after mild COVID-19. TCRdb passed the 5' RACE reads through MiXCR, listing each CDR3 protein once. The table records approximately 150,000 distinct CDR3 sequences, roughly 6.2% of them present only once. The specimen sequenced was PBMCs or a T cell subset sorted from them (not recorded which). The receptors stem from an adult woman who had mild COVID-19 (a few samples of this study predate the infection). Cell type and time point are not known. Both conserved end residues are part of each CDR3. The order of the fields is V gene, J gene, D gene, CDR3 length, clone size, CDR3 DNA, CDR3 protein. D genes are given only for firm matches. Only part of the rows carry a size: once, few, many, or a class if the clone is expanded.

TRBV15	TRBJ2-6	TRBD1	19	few	TGTGCCACCAGCAGTAACATTGGGACAGGACTGTCTGGGGCCAACGTCCTGACTTTC	CATSSNIGTGLSGANVLTF
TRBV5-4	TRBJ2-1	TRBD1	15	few	TGTGCCAGCAGCACCGGGACAGAGAGCTACAATGAGCAGTTCTTC	CASSTGTESYNEQFF
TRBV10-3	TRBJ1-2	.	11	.	TGTGCCACTACGGGCGACTATGGCTACACCTTC	CATTGDYGYTF
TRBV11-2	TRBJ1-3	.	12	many	TGTGCCAGCAGCTTAGTACAAGGCGGCATATATTTT	CASSLVQGGIYF
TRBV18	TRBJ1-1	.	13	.	TGTGCCAGCTTAGGGGGAAGGAACACTGAAGCTTTCTTT	CASLGGRNTEAFF
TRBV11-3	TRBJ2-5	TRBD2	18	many	TGTGCCAGCAGCTACGACCATCGACTAGCGGATACTCAAGAGACCCAGTACTTC	CASSYDHRLADTQETQYF
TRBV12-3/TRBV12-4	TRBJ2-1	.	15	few	TGTGCCAGCAGTTTGAGGGGGTGGACCTACAATGAGCAGTTCTTC	CASSLRGWTYNEQFF
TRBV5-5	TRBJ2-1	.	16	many	TGTGCCAGCAGCTCGGACAGATCCCTTGTGGGCAATGAGCAGTTCTTC	CASSSDRSLVGNEQFF
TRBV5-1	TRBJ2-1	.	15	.	TGCGCCAGCAGCCCGGGAGTAAACTCCTACAATGAGCAGTTCTTC	CASSPGVNSYNEQFF
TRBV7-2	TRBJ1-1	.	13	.	TGTGCCAGCAGCTTGCGCGCGAACACTGAAGCTTTCTTT	CASSLRANTEAFF
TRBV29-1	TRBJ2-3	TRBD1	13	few	TGCAGCGTTCAGGGGGTGCTATCAGATACGCAGTATTTT	CSVQGVLSDTQYF
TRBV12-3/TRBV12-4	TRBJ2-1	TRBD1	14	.	TGTGCCAGCAGAAGGACAGGGGGCTACAATGAGCAGTTCTTC	CASRRTGGYNEQFF
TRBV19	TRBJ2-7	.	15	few	TGTGCCAGTAGTATCGGCCGAGCAGCTACCTACGAGCAGTACTTC	CASSIGRAATYEQYF
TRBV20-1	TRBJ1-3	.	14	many	TGCAGTGCCCTAGCCCGGGGTTCTGGAAACACCATATATTTT	CSALARGSGNTIYF
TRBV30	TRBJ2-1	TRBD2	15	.	TGTGCCTATCAAAGCCCAGCGGGGGCTTACAATGAGCAGTTCTTC	CAYQSPAGAYNEQFF
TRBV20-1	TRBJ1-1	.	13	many	TGCAGTGCTCATAGGACAGCGAACACTGAAGCTTTCTTT	CSAHRTANTEAFF
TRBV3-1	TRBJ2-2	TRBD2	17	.	TGTGCCAGCAGTCCAGCGGGGGGGCCGAAGGTAACCGGGGAGCTGTTTTTT	CASSPAGGPKVTGELFF
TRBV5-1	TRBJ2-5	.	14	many	TGCGCCAGCCGTACAGGTTATCTCCAAGAGACCCAGTACTTC	CASRTGYLQETQYF
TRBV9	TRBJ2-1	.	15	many	TGTGCCAGCAGCGTGGGGCAGGGCGATTACAATGAGCAGTTCTTC	CASSVGQGDYNEQFF
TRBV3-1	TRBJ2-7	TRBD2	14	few	TGTGCCAGCAGCCCCGTGGGAGGGACCTACGAGCAGTACTTC	CASSPVGGTYEQYF
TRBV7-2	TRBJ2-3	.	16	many	TGTGCCAGCAGCTTAGGAGGGACCGCTAGCACAGATACGCAGTATTTT	CASSLGGTASTDTQYF
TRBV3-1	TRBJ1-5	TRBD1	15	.	TGTGCCAGCAGCTTAAGGACAGGGGGCAATCAGCCCCAGCATTTT	CASSLRTGGNQPQHF
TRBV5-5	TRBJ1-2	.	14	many	TGTGCCAGCAGCTTGATGGGGATGAACTATGGCTACACCTTC	CASSLMGMNYGYTF
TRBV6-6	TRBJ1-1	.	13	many	TGTGCCAGCATTCGGGCCGGGGGCACTGAAGCTTTCTTT	CASIRAGGTEAFF
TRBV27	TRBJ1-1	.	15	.	TGTGCCAGCTTCCAGGGGTCGACCTCGGGTACTGAAGCTTTCTTT	CASFQGSTSGTEAFF
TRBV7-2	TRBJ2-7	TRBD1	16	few	TGTGCCAGCAGCTTACGATCGGGACAGACGACTTACGAGCAGTACTTC	CASSLRSGQTTYEQYF
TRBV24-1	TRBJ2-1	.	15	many	TGTGCCACCAGTGAACAGGGAAGGGGCTACAATGAGCAGTTCTTC	CATSEQGRGYNEQFF
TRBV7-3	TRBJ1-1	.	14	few	TGTGCCAGCAGCTACGGGCCGGGGAACACTGAAGCTTTCTTT	CASSYGPGNTEAFF
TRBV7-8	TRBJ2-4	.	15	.	TGTGCCAGCAGCGCCACAGGAGACGCCAAAAACATTCAGTACTTC	CASSATGDAKNIQYF
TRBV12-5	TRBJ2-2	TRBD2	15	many	TGTGCTAGTGGGGGACTAGCGGTGAACACCGGGGAGCTGTTTTTT	CASGGLAVNTGELFF
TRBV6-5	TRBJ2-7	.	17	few	TGTGCCAGCAGTTACTCCTCCGGGCAGGGCTACGGACACGAGCAGTACTTC	CASSYSSGQGYGHEQYF
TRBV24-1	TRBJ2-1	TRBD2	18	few	TGTGCCACCAGTGATCCGGAGGGGCTAGCGGGAGGAGGGAATGAGCAGTTCTTC	CATSDPEGLAGGGNEQFF
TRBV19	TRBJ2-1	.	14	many	TGTGCCAGTACCAGACAGTCCGGTGGGAATGAGCAGTTCTTC	CASTRQSGGNEQFF
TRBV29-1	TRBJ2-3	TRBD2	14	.	TGCAGCGTTGGACTGCGGGGGAGCACAGATACGCAGTATTTT	CSVGLRGSTDTQYF
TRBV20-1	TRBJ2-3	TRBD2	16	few	TGCAGTGCTAGAGATCCAGCGGGGGCGGATTCAGATACGCAGTATTTT	CSARDPAGADSDTQYF
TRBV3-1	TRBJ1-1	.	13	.	TGTGCCAGCAGCCAAGTTAAAGGGACACGGGCTTTCTTT	CASSQVKGTRAFF
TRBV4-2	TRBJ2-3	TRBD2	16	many	TGTGCCAGCAGCACAGGGACTAGCGGGGGGGGTGATACGCAGTATTTT	CASSTGTSGGGDTQYF
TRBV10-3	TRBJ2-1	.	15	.	TGTGCCATCATGACTGGGCGGGGTGCCTACAATGAGCAGTTCTTC	CAIMTGRGAYNEQFF
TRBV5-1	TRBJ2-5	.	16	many	TGCGCCAGCAGCTTGGTTCCCGGGGCTGGCCAAGAGACCCAGTACTTC	CASSLVPGAGQETQYF
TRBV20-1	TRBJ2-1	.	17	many	TGCAGTGCTAGAGAGACCGGGACCCCAGCCCCGTACAATGAGCAGTTCTTC	CSARETGTPAPYNEQFF
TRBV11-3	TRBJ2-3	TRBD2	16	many	TGTGCCAGCAGCACCCAGCGGGGGAGAAGTGCGGATACGCAGTATTTT	CASSTQRGRSADTQYF
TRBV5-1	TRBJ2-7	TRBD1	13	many	TGTGCCAGCAGCCGGGACAGGGGGCACGAGCAGTACTTC	CASSRDRGHEQYF
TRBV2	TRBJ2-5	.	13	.	TGTGCCAGCAGCGGGAGTAGGAGAGAGACCCAGTACTTC	CASSGSRRETQYF
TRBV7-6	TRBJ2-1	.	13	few	TGTGCCAGCAGACAGGCCAGGGCGAATGAGCAGTTCTTC	CASRQARANEQFF
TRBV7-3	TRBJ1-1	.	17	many	TGTGCCAGCAGCCCTACCCCCGTACCAGGGATAAACACTGAAGCTTTCTTT	CASSPTPVPGINTEAFF
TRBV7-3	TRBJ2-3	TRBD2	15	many	TGTGCCAGCAGCTTCGGGACTAGCTCCCAAGATACGCAGTATTTT	CASSFGTSSQDTQYF
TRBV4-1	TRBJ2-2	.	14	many	TGCGCCAGCAGCCAAGATGAGGGTCGCCGGGAGCTGTTTTTT	CASSQDEGRRELFF
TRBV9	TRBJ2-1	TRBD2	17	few	TGTGCCAGCAGCGTAAATAGCGGGAGGACCACAAAGAATGAGCAGTTCTTC	CASSVNSGRTTKNEQFF
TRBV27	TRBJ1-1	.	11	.	TGTGCCAGCAGTTTTCGGTCTGAAGCTTTCTTT	CASSFRSEAFF
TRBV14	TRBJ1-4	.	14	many	TGTGCCAGCAGCCGGGGGGCCCAGGAGGAAAAACTGTTTTTT	CASSRGAQEEKLFF
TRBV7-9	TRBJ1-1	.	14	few	TGTGCCAGCAGCCTTTGGGGTTCGAACACTGAAGCTTTCTTT	CASSLWGSNTEAFF
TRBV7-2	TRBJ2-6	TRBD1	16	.	TGTGCCAGCAGCTTGGGACAGGGTGGTGGGGCCAACGTCCTGACTTTC	CASSLGQGGGANVLTF
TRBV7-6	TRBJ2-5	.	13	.	TGTGCCAGCAGCTTAAGACTATTAGAGACCCAGTACTTC	CASSLRLLETQYF
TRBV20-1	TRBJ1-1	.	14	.	TGCAGTGCTAGACCCGACAGTTATAACACTGAAGCTTTCTTT	CSARPDSYNTEAFF
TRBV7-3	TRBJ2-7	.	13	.	TGTGCCAGCAGCCCGGACGTATTTCGCGAGCAGTACTTC	CASSPDVFREQYF